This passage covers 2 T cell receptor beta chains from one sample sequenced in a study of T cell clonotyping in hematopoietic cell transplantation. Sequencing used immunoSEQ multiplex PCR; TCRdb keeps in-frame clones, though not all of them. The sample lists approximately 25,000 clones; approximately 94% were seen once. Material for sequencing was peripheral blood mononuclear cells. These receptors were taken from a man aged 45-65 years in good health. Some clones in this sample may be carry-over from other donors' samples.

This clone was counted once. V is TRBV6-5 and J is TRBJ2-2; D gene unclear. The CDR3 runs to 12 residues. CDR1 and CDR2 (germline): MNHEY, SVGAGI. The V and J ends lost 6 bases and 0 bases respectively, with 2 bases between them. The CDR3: CASRSNTGELFF. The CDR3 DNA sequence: TGTGCCAGCAGGTCGAACACCGGGGAGCTGTTTTTT.

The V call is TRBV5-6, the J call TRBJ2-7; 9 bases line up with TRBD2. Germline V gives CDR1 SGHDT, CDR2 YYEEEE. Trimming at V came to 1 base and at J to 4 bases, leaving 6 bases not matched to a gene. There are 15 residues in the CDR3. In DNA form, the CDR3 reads TGTGCCAGCAGCTTGCCTAGCGGGGCCACATACGAGCAGTACTTC. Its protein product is CASSLPSGATYEQYF.